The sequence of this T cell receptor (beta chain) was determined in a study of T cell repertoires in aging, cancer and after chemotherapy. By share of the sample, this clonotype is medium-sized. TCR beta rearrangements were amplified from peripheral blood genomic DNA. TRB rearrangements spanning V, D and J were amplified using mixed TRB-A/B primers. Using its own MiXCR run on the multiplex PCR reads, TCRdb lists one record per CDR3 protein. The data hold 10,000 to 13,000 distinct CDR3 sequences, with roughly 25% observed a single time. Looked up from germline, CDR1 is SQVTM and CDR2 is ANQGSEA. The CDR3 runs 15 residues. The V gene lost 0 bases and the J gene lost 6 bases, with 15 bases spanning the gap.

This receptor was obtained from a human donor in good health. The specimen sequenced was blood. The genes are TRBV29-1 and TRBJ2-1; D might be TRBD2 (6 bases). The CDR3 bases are TGCAGCGTTGAAGAATCGGGGGTTAGGGGCAATGAGCAGTTCTTC. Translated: CSVEESGVRGNEQFF.